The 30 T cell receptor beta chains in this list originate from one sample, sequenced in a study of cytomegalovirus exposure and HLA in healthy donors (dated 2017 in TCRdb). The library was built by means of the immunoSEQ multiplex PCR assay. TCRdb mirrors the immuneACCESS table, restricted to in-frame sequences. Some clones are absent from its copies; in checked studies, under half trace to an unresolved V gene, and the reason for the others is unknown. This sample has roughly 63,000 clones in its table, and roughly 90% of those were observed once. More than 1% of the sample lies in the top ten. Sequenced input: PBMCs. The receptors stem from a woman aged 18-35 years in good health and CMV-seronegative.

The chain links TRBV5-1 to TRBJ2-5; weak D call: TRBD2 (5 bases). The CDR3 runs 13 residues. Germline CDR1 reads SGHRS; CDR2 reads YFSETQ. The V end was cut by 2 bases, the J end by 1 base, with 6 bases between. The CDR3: CASSFGLQETQYF. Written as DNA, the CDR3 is TGCGCCAGCAGCTTCGGACTCCAAGAGACCCAGTACTTC.

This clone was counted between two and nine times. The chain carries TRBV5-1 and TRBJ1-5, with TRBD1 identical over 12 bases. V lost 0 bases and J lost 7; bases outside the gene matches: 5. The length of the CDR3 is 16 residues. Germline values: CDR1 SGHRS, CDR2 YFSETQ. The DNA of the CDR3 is TGCGCCAGCAGCTTGGGGGGACAGGGGGCAGGGCAGCCCCAGCATTTT. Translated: CASSLGGQGAGQPQHF.

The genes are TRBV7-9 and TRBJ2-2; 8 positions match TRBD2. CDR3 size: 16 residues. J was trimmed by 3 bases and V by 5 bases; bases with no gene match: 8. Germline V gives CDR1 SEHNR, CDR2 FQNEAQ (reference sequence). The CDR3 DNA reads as TGTGCCAGCAGCGAATCCCGGGGGGGAGACACCGGGGAGCTGTTTTTT. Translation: CASSESRGGDTGELFF.

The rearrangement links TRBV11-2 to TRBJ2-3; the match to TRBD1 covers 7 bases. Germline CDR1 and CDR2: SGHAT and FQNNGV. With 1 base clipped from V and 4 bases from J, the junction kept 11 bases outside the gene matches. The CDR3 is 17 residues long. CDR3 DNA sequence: TGTGCCAGCAGCTTAGGGGGGCCGGGACAGCCCCCAGATACGCAGTATTTT. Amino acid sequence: CASSLGGPGQPPDTQYF.

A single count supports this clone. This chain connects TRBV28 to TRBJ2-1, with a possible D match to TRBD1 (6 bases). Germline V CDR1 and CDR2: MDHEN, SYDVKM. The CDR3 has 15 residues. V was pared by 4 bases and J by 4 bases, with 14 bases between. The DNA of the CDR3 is TGTGCCAGCAGTTCGACCGGGACACAATACAATGAGCAGTTCTTC. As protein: CASSSTGTQYNEQFF.

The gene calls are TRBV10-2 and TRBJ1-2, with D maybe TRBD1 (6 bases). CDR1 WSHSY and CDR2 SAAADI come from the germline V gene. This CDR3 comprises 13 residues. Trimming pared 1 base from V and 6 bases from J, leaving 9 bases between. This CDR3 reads CASSEWGLDGYTF. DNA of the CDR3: TGCGCCAGCAGTGAGTGGGGGCTAGATGGCTACACCTTC.

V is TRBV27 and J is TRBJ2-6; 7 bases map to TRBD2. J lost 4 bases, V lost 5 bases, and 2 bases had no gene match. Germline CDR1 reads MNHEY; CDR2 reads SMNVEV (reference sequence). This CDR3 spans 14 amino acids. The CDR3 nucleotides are TGTGCCAGCAGTAATAGCGGGGGGGCCAACGTCCTGACTTTC. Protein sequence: CASSNSGGANVLTF.

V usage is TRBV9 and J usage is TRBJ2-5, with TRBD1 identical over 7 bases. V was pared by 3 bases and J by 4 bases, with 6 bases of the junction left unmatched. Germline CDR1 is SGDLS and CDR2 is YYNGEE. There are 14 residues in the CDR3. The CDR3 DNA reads TGTGCCAGCAGCGCAACAGGGGTGGGAGAGACCCAGTACTTC. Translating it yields CASSATGVGETQYF.

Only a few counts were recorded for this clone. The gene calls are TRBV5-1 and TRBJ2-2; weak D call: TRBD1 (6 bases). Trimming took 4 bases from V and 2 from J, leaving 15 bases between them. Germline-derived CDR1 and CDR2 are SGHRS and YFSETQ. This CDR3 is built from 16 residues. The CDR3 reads CASSRRAGTNTGELFF. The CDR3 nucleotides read TGCGCCAGCAGCCGCAGGGCAGGGACAAACACCGGGGAGCTGTTTTTT.

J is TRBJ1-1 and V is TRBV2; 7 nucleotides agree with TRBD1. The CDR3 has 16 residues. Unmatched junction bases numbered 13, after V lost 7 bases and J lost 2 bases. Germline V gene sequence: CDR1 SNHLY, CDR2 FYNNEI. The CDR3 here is CASMGGWDRDNTEAFF. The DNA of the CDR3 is TGTGCCAGCATGGGGGGTTGGGACAGAGATAACACTGAAGCTTTCTTT.

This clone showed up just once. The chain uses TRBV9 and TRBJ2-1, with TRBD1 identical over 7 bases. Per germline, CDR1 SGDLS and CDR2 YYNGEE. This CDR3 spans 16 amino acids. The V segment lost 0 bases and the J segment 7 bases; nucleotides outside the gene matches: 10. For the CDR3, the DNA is TGTGCCAGCAGCGTAGATTTGGCAAGGGGGCTTAATGAGCAGTTCTTC. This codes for CASSVDLARGLNEQFF.

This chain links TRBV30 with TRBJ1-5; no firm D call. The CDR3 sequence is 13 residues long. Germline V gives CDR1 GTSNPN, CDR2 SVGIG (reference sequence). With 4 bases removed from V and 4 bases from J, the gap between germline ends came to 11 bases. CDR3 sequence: CAWTGGVNQPQHF. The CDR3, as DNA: TGTGCCTGGACAGGCGGGGTAAATCAGCCCCAGCATTTT. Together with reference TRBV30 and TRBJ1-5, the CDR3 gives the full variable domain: SQTIHQWPATLVQPVGSPLSLECTVEGTSNPNLYWYRQAAGRGLQLLFYSVGIGQISSEVPQNLSASRPQDRQFILSSKKLLLSDSGFYLCAWTGGVNQPQHFGDGTRLSIL.

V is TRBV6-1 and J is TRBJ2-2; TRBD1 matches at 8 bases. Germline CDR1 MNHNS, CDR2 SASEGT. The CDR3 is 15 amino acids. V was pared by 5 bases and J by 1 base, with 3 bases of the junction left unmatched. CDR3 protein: CASSTGTGNTGELFF. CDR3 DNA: TGTGCCAGCAGTACCGGGACAGGGAACACCGGGGAGCTGTTTTTT.

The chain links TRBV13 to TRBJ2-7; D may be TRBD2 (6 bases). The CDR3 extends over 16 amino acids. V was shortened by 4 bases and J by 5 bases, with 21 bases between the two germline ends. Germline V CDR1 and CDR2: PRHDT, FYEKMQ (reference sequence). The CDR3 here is CASSSGEAARQNEQYF. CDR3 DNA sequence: TGTGCCAGCAGCTCGGGGGAAGCGGCCAGGCAGAACGAGCAGTACTTC.

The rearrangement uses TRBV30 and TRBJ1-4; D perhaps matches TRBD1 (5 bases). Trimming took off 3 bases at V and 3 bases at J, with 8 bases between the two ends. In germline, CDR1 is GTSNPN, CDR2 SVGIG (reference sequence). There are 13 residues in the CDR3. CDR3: CAWRGGPNEKLFF. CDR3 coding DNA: TGTGCCTGGAGGGGGGGTCCTAATGAAAAACTGTTTTTT.

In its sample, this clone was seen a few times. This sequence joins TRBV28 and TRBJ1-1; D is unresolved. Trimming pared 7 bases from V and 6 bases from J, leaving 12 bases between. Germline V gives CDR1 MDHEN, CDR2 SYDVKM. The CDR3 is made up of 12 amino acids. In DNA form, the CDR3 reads TGTGCCAGCAACCAAGTACGGGCTGAAGCTTTCTTT. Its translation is CASNQVRAEAFF.

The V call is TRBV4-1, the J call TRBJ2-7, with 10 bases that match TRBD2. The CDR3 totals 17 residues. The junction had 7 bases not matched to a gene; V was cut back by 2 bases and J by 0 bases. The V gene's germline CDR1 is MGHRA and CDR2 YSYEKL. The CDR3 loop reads CASSQLLAGANSYEQYF. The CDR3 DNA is TGCGCCAGCAGCCAATTGCTAGCGGGAGCAAACTCCTACGAGCAGTACTTC.

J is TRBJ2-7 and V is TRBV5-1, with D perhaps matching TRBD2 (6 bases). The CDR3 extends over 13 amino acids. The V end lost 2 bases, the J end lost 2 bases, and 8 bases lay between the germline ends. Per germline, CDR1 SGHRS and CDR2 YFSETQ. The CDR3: CASSFAGTYEQYF. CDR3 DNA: TGCGCCAGCAGCTTCGCGGGGACCTACGAGCAGTACTTC. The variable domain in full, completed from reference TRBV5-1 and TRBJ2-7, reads KAGVTQTPRYLIKTRGQQVTLSCSPISGHRSVSWYQQTPGQGLQFLFEYFSETQRNKGNFPGRFSGRQFSNSRSEMNVSTLELGDSALYLCASSFAGTYEQYFGPGTRLTVT.

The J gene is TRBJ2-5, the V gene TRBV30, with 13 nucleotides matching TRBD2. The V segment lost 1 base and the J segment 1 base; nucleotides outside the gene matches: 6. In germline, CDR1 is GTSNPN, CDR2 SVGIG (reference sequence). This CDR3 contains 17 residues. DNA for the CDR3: TGTGCCTGGAGTGCCGGACTAGCGGGGGCCCTCCAAGAGACCCAGTACTTC. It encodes CAWSAGLAGALQETQYF.

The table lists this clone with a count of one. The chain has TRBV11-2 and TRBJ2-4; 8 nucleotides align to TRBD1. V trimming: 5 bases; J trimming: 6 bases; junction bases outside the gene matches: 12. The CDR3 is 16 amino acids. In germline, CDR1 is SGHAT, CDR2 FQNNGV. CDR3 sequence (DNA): TGTGCCAGCAGCCTTCACGGCGGACAGGGAGGAAACATTCAGTACTTC. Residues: CASSLHGGQGGNIQYF. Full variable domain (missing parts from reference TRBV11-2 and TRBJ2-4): EAGVAQSPRYKIIEKRQSVAFWCNPISGHATLYWYQQILGQGPKLLIQFQNNGVVDDSQLPKDRFSAERLKGVDSTLKIQPAKLEDSAVYLCASSLHGGQGGNIQYFGAGTRLSVL.

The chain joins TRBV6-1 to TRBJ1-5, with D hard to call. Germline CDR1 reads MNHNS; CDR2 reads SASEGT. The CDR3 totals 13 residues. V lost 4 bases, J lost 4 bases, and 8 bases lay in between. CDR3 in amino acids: CASSVSENQPQHF. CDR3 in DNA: TGTGCCAGCAGTGTCAGCGAGAATCAGCCCCAGCATTTT.

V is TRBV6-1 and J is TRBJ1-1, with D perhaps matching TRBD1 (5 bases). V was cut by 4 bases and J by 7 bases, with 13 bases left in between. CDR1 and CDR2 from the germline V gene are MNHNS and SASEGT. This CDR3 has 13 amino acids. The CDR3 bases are TGTGCCAGCAGTGTGCGGACACAGCGTGAAGCTTTCTTT. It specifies CASSVRTQREAFF.

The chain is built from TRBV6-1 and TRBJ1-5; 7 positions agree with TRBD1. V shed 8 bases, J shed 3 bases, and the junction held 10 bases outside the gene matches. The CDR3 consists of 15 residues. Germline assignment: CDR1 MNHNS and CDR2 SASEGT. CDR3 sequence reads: CASGLWTGLNQPQHF. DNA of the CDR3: TGTGCCAGCGGCCTCTGGACAGGACTCAATCAGCCCCAGCATTTT.

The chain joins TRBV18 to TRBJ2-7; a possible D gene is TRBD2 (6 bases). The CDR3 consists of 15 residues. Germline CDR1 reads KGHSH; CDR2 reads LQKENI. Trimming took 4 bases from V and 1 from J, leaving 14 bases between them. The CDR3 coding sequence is TGTGCCAGCTCACTATCATCTAGCGCTTCCTACGAGCAGTACTTC. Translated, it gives CASSLSSSASYEQYF.

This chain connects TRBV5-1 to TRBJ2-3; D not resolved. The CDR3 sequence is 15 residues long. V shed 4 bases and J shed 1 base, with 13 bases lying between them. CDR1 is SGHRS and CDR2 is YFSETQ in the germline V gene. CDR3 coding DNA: TGCGCCAGCAGCCCACTCCTTGAGGGCACAGATACGCAGTATTTT. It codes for CASSPLLEGTDTQYF.

The CDR3 is CASSLGAGGTYEQYF. DNA for the CDR3: TGTGCCAGCAGCTTGGGTGCAGGGGGCACCTACGAGCAGTACTTC. The gene calls are TRBV5-6 and TRBJ2-7; 8 positions agree with TRBD1. After removal of 0 bases from V and 2 bases from J, the junction contained 4 bases not matched to a gene. The CDR3 is made up of 15 amino acids. CDR1 and CDR2 from the germline V gene are SGHDT and YYEEEE. Complete variable domain (other parts from reference TRBV5-6 and TRBJ2-7): DAGVTQSPTHLIKTRGQQVTLRCSPKSGHDTVSWYQQALGQGPQFIFQYYEEEERQRGNFPDRFSGHQFPNYSSELNVNALLLGDSALYLCASSLGAGGTYEQYFGPGTRLTVT.

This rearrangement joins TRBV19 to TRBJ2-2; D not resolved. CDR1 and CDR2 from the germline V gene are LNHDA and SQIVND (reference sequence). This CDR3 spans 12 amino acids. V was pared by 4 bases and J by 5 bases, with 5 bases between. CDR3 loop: CASSTQTGELFF. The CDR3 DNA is TGTGCCAGTAGTACCCAGACCGGGGAGCTGTTTTTT.

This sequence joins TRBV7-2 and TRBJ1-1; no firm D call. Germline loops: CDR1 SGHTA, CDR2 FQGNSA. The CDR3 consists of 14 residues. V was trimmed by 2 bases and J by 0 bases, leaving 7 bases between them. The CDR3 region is CASSLTAMNTEAFF. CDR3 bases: TGTGCCAGCAGCTTAACAGCCATGAACACTGAAGCTTTCTTT.

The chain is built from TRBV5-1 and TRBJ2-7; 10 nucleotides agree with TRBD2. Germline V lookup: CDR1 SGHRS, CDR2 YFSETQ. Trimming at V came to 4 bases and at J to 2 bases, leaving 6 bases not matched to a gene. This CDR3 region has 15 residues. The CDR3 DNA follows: TGCGCCAGCAGCCAGAAGCGGGAGGGAACCTACGAGCAGTACTTC. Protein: CASSQKREGTYEQYF.

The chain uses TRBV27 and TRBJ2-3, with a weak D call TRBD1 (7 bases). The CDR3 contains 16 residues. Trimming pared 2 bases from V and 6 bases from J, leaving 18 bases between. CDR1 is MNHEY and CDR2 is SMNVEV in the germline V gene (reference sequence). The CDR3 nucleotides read TGTGCCAGCAGTTTACTCCTTGGAGGGGGCGGCGATACGCAGTATTTT. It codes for CASSLLLGGGGDTQYF.